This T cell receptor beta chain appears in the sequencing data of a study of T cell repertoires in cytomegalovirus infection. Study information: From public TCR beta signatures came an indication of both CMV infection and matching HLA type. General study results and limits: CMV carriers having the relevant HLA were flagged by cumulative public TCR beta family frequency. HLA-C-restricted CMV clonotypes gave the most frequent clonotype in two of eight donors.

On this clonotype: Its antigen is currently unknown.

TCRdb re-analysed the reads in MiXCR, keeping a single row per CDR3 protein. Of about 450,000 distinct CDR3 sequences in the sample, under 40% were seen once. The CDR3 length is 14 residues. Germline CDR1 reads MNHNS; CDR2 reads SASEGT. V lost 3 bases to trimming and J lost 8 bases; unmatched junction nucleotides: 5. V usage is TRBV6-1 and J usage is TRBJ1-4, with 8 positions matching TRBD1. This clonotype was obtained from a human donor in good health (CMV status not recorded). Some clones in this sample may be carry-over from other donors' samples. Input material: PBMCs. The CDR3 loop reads CASSDRGQLEKLFF. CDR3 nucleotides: TGTGCCAGCAGTGACAGGGGGCAGTTAGAAAAACTGTTTTTT.